One and the same sample provided the 3 T cell receptor beta chains below, sequenced in a study of cytomegalovirus exposure and HLA in healthy donors (dated by TCRdb to about 2017). Libraries were made using the immunoSEQ multiplex PCR assay. The multiplex PCR relied on a mix of 60 forward primers for TCR Vbeta segments and 13 reverse primers for TCR Jbeta segments. This is the immuneACCESS table as TCRdb keeps it, with only in-frame sequences that have V and J called. A part of the clones is gone; compared with another copy, unresolved V genes explain less than half, and the rest is unexplained. This sample's table lists 130,000 or so clones. In total, the top ten clones hold roughly 2% of the sample. The sequenced sample consisted of PBMCs. The receptors stem from a woman younger than 30 in good health and CMV-seronegative.

The J gene is TRBJ2-3, the V gene TRBV5-1; 8 bases align to TRBD2. V lost 1 base and J lost 4; bases outside the gene matches: 8. The CDR3 runs to 16 residues. CDR1 is SGHRS, CDR2 YFSETQ, per germline. CDR3 DNA sequence: TGCGCCAGCAGCTTGTTTGGGACTAGTCCCTCAGATACGCAGTATTTT. This codes for CASSLFGTSPSDTQYF.

The rearrangement joins TRBV6-4 to TRBJ1-5; 8 nucleotides match TRBD1. The junction had 8 bases not matched to a gene; V was cut back by 6 bases and J by 4 bases. Germline assignment: CDR1 MRHNA and CDR2 SNTAGT. This CDR3 has 15 residues. The chain's CDR3 is CASSLTGEGNQPQHF. As DNA, the CDR3 is TGTGCCAGCAGCCTGACAGGGGAAGGAAATCAGCCCCAGCATTTT.

The chain links TRBV9 to TRBJ2-7; D unresolved. This CDR3 has 16 residues. V lost 0 bases and J lost 7, with 20 bases in between. Per germline, CDR1 SGDLS and CDR2 YYNGEE. CDR3 DNA: TGTGCCAGCAGCGTAGAGTTTTTCAGAGAGACCTCGGAGCAGTACGTC. It specifies CASSVEFFRETSEQYV.